This T cell receptor beta chain was profiled in a study of cytotoxic CD8 clonotypes in ibrutinib-treated CLL. For the study at large: It was after a median about 12 months of treatment, range 6 to 36, that response samples were taken.

The study, taken as a whole, reports: Public clonotypes proved infrequent, and on treatment they shrank or remained steady. Measured clonality at baseline was greater than in age-matched healthy donors and tracked with circulating CD8+ T-cell counts. Timing of sampling differed between sustained-remission and progressing patients.

Using immunoSEQ multiplex PCR, the repertoire was profiled, and TCRdb retains in-frame clones only, with some absent. The table has hundreds of thousands of clones, approximately 67% seen once; the top ten hold around 6.3%. Looked up from germline, CDR1 is MNHNY and CDR2 is SVGAGI (reference sequence). Trimming left V 8 bases short and J 4 bases short, with 23 bases between. There are 16 residues in the CDR3. To note about this clone: The antigen is undetermined.

The specimen was PBMCs, collected after 36 months of ibrutinib treatment. The receptor was isolated from a human donor with chronic lymphocytic leukemia. The chain combines TRBV6-6 with TRBJ2-5; D is perhaps TRBD2 (6 bases). The CDR3 is CASQTWMQGGGETQYF. In DNA, the CDR3 is TGTGCCAGCCAAACGTGGATGCAGGGAGGAGGAGAGACCCAGTACTTC.